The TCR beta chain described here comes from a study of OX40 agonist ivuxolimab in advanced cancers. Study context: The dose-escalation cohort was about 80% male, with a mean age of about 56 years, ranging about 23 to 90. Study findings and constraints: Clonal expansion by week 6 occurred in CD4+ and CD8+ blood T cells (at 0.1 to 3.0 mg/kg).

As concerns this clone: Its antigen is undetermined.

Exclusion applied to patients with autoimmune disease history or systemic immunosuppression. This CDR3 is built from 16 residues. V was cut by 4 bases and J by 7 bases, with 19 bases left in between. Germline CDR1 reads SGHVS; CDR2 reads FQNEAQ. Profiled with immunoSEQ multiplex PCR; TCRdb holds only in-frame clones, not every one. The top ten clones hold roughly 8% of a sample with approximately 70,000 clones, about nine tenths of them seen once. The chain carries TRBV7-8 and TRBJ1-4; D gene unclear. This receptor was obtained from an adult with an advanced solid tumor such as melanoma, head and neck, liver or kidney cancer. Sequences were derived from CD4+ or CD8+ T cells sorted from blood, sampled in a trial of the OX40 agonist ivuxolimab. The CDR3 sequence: CASSYDLGPGSEKLFF. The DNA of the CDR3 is TGTGCCAGCAGCTATGATCTGGGCCCGGGGAGTGAAAAACTGTTTTTT.